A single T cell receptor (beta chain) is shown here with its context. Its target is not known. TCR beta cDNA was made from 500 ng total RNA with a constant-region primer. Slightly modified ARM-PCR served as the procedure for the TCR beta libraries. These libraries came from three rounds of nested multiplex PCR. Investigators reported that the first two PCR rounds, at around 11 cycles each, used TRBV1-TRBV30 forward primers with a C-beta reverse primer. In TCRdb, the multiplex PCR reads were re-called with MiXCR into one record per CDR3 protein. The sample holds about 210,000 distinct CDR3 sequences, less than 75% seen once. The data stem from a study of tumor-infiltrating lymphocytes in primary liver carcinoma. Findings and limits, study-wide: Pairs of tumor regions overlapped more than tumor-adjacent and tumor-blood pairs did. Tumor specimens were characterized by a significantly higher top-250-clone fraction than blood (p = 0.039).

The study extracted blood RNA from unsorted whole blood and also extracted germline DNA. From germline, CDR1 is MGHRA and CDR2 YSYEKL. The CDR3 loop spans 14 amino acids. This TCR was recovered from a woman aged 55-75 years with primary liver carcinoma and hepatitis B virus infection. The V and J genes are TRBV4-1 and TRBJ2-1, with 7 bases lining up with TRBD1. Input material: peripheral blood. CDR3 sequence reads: CASQSTGLYNEQFF. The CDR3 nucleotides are TGCGCAAGCCAGTCGACAGGGCTCTACAATGAGCAGTTCTTC.